This TCR beta chain was sequenced for a study of spatial heterogeneity in lung cancer. The time point denotes: sample taken at primary tumor resection. Sequencing of whole RNA from tumor, nontumor lung or frozen PBMC involved no sorting. TCRdb re-analysed the 5' RACE reads in MiXCR, keeping a single row per CDR3 protein. The sample includes 8,400 or so distinct CDR3 sequences, approximately 5% seen only once; the top ten take over 25%. From germline, CDR1 is MNHNS and CDR2 SASEGT. The CDR3 is made up of 15 amino acids. Deletions cut 6 bases from V and 0 bases from J, with 12 bases between. This clonotype showed up many times. A library prepared for alpha chains yielded this beta chain as an off-target read; its size is of little meaning.

The gene calls are TRBV6-1 and TRBJ1-5, with D unresolved. The specimen comprised PBMCs, sampled at surgery. The TCR sequence derives from a male donor with early-stage non-small cell lung cancer. CDR3 bases: TGTGCCAGCAGGGCTCAGGCAACTAGCAATCAGCCCCAGCATTTT. Residues: CASRAQATSNQPQHF.